This T cell receptor (beta chain) was profiled in a study of blood T cells in healthy people across ages. The sample, about 9.2 milliliters of peripheral blood, was drawn from each donor. Isolated PBMCs totaled at least 7 million in each sample. This clonotype was recorded many times. Its target is not known. Study results and limitations: Age showed a roughly linear inverse relationship with TCR beta diversity per million T cells.

PCR was performed a second time for 7 to 11 cycles using a sample-barcoded 5' primer and a J-beta primer mix. A template-switch adaptor with 12 random nucleotides tagged each cDNA molecule. TCRdb reanalysed the 5' RACE reads using MiXCR and keeps one entry per CDR3 protein. Here the sample spans hundreds of thousands of distinct CDR3 sequences, about 32% being singletons. The germline V gene encodes CDR1 SGHRS and CDR2 YFSETQ. The CDR3 length is 15 residues. Trimming stripped 0 bases from V and 11 bases from J, with 20 bases between. This receptor was taken from a woman of 80 years or more in good health. Sequencing was performed on blood. The J gene is TRBJ2-5, the V gene TRBV5-1; D possibly corresponds to TRBD1 (6 bases). Here the CDR3 DNA reads TGCGCCAGCAGCTTGGACCAGGGGACGGATACAGGGCAGTACTTC. This sequence encodes CASSLDQGTDTGQYF.